Listed below are T cell receptor beta chains from one sample, sequenced in a study of blood T cell repertoires in COVID-19. The assay was immunoSEQ multiplex PCR, and TCRdb's table has in-frame clones only and misses some. The table shows about 97,000 clones, with 70% to 90% occurring only once. Source material: peripheral blood. The receptor set was obtained from a man in his fifties with active or convalescent COVID-19. CDR3s include the opening cysteine and the closing phenylalanine or tryptophan. D genes are given only for firm matches. Size is omitted from some rows. Given values are once, few, many or a class for expanded clones.

J: TRBJ1-6; D: .; V: TRBV10-1; size: .; DNA: TGCGCCAGCAGTGCCCCGGGGGCCTATAATTCACCCCTCCACTTT; CDR3: CASSAPGAYNSPLHF
J: TRBJ1-1; D: .; V: TRBV6-6; size: .; DNA: TGTGCCAGCAGTTACCGGGGTCGAGAGAATGAAGCTTTCTTT; CDR3: CASSYRGRENEAFF
J: TRBJ2-1; D: TRBD1; V: TRBV10-3; size: .; DNA: TGTGCCATCAGTGAGTCGACGGACAGGGAACAGTTCTTC; CDR3: CAISESTDREQFF
J: TRBJ1-2; D: TRBD1; V: TRBV3-1/TRBV3-2; size: once; DNA: TGTGCCAGCAGCCAAGGGGGAGGACAGGGGGGTATTGGCTACACCTTC; CDR3: CASSQGGGQGGIGYTF
J: TRBJ2-5; D: .; V: TRBV25-1; size: .; DNA: TGTGCCAGCAGTGAGGGGGGGCGGGAGACCCAGTACTTC; CDR3: CASSEGGRETQYF
J: TRBJ2-3; D: .; V: TRBV2; size: .; DNA: TGTGCCAGCAGTGATTCTCTCACAGATACGCAGTATTTT; CDR3: CASSDSLTDTQYF
J: TRBJ1-1; D: .; V: TRBV11-2; size: few; DNA: TGTGCCAGCAGCTTGCACACACTGAACACTGAAGCTTTCTTT; CDR3: CASSLHTLNTEAFF
J: TRBJ1-2; D: .; V: TRBV6-5; size: .; DNA: TGTGCCAGCAGTTATATTCGTAACTATGGCTACACCTTC; CDR3: CASSYIRNYGYTF
J: TRBJ2-5; D: .; V: TRBV4-2; size: .; DNA: TGTGCCAGCAGCCAAGCACAGGCGGGGGAGACCCAGTACTTC; CDR3: CASSQAQAGETQYF
J: TRBJ1-1; D: TRBD1; V: TRBV5-6; size: .; DNA: TGTGCCAGCAGCTTATTAATCGGGACAGAGAACTTGAACACTGAAGCTTTCTTT; CDR3: CASSLLIGTENLNTEAFF
J: TRBJ2-7; D: .; V: TRBV7-7; size: .; DNA: TGTGCCAGCAGCTCCCTCGACAGCTACGAGCAGTACTTC; CDR3: CASSSLDSYEQYF
J: TRBJ2-1; D: TRBD2; V: TRBV6-4; size: .; DNA: TGTGCCAGCAGTGAACGGCGGGGGGGTGAGCAGTTCTTC; CDR3: CASSERRGGEQFF
J: TRBJ2-7; D: .; V: TRBV12-3/TRBV12-4; size: .; DNA: TGTGCCAGCAGTCAGCAGGGGTACGAGCAGTACTTC; CDR3: CASSQQGYEQYF
J: TRBJ2-3; D: .; V: TRBV15; size: .; DNA: TGTGCCACCAGCCTAACGACTAGTGTGACAGATACGCAGTATTTT; CDR3: CATSLTTSVTDTQYF
J: TRBJ1-6; D: .; V: TRBV6-5; size: .; DNA: TGTGCCAGCAGTTACCCTCACCGGGATTCACCCCTCCACTTT; CDR3: CASSYPHRDSPLHF
J: TRBJ1-1; D: TRBD1; V: TRBV6-2/TRBV6-3; size: .; DNA: TGTGCCAGCAGTTTCGGACAGGGGAACACTGAAGCTTTCTTT; CDR3: CASSFGQGNTEAFF
J: TRBJ2-5; D: TRBD2; V: TRBV4-2; size: .; DNA: TGTGCCAGCAGCCAAGGCCTAGCGGGGGGTCAAGAAACCCAGTACTTC; CDR3: CASSQGLAGGQETQYF
J: TRBJ1-1; D: .; V: TRBV11-2; size: once; DNA: TGTGCCAGCAGCCGTGGACAGCACCTTGAAGCTTTCTTT; CDR3: CASSRGQHLEAFF
J: TRBJ1-2; D: .; V: TRBV6-5; size: .; DNA: TGTGCCAGCGGGGGGTTTGGTGAGAACTATGGCTACACCTTC; CDR3: CASGGFGENYGYTF
J: TRBJ2-1; D: TRBD2; V: TRBV11-2; size: .; DNA: TGTGCCAGCAGCTTAGGAGCGGGGGGGCCGAATGAGCAGTTCTTC; CDR3: CASSLGAGGPNEQFF
J: TRBJ2-2; D: TRBD1; V: TRBV28; size: .; DNA: TGTGCCAGCAGTTTATCGGGACAGGGGCGTCCGAGCACCGGGGAGCTGTTTTTT; CDR3: CASSLSGQGRPSTGELFF
J: TRBJ1-6; D: .; V: TRBV9; size: .; DNA: TGTGCCAGCAGCACCGCCGGGAATTCACCCCTCCACTTT; CDR3: CASSTAGNSPLHF
J: TRBJ2-3; D: .; V: TRBV6-2/TRBV6-3; size: .; DNA: TGTGCCAGCAGTTCTGGCCAAACACCCGCAGATACGCAGTATTTT; CDR3: CASSSGQTPADTQYF
J: TRBJ2-7; D: .; V: TRBV24-1; size: .; DNA: TGTGCCACCAGTGATGGGGCGCGCTACGAGCAGTACTTC; CDR3: CATSDGARYEQYF
J: TRBJ2-5; D: TRBD1; V: TRBV7-2; size: .; DNA: TGTGCCAGCAGCTCTCAAACCACAGGGGGCGGAGAGACCCAGTACTTC; CDR3: CASSSQTTGGGETQYF
J: TRBJ1-5; D: TRBD1; V: TRBV19; size: .; DNA: TGTGCCAGTAGTGGACAGGGGTATCAGCCCCAGCATTTT; CDR3: CASSGQGYQPQHF
J: TRBJ1-1; D: .; V: TRBV5-1; size: few; DNA: TGCGCCAGCAGCTTGGGGGGAGGGAACACTGAAGCTTTCTTT; CDR3: CASSLGGGNTEAFF
J: TRBJ2-7; D: .; V: TRBV25-1; size: .; DNA: TGTGCCAGCGGTGGGGGCGGCGAGCAGTACTTC; CDR3: CASGGGGEQYF
J: TRBJ2-3; D: .; V: TRBV4-1; size: .; DNA: TGCGCCAGCAGCCAAGCCGCCCCTCCGGGGGGCACAGATACGCAGTATTTT; CDR3: CASSQAAPPGGTDTQYF